A single sample is the source of the 8 T cell receptor beta chains below, sequenced in a study of blood T cell repertoires in COVID-19. TCRdb keeps only in-frame clones here, not all; method: immunoSEQ multiplex PCR. The sample contains a few hundred thousand clones, roughly 80% of which appear only once. The sample consisted of peripheral blood. The receptors were gathered from a woman aged 80 or over with acute or convalescent COVID-19.

CDR3 nucleotide sequence: TGTGCCAGCAGCCGTCACCTTGGAGGGCCGGAGGCAGAACAAGAGACCCAGTACTTC. Translation: CASSRHLGGPEAEQETQYF. The chain has TRBV4-2 and TRBJ2-5; D possibly corresponds to TRBD2 (6 bases). The CDR3 runs 19 residues. Germline lookup yields CDR1 LGHNA and CDR2 YNFKEQ. V lost 4 bases and J lost 2, with 26 bases in between.

The V gene is TRBV3-1 (or the pseudogene TRBV3-2), the J gene TRBJ2-3; D unresolved. Germline V gives CDR1 LGHDT, CDR2 YNNKEL (reference sequence). V was pared by 4 bases and J by 6 bases, with 17 bases between. The CDR3 contains 15 residues. CDR3 region: CASSLLLGGVDTQYF. The CDR3, as DNA: TGTGCCAGCAGCCTCCTCCTTGGCGGCGTTGATACGCAGTATTTT.

This sequence joins TRBV5-1 and TRBJ1-1; a possible D gene is TRBD1 (6 bases). The germline V gene has CDR1 SGHRS and CDR2 YFSETQ. V was pared by 4 bases and J by 3 bases, with 13 bases between. The CDR3 has 14 residues. CDR3 sequence: CASSGISGDTEAFF. In DNA, the CDR3 is TGCGCCAGCAGCGGGATCTCAGGGGACACTGAAGCTTTCTTT.

The rearrangement links TRBV7-3 to TRBJ2-5; 7 bases match TRBD1. The CDR3 totals 16 residues. Germline CDR1 reads SGHTA; CDR2 reads FQGTGA. V trimming: 3 bases; J trimming: 2 bases; junction bases outside the gene matches: 9. CDR3 in DNA: TGTGCCAGCAGCTTGGGAGACAGGGTACCTCAAGAGACCCAGTACTTC. Translated: CASSLGDRVPQETQYF.

The chain recombines TRBV6-2 or TRBV6-3 with TRBJ2-6; a weak D match, TRBD2 (6 bases). V was shortened by 3 bases and J by 4 bases, with 10 bases between the two germline ends. This CDR3 spans 15 amino acids. The germline CDR1 and CDR2 sequences are MNHEY and SVGEGT. In DNA, the CDR3 is TGTGCCAGCAGTTATGGAGGGGCCGGGGCCAACGTCCTGACTTTC. Its translation: CASSYGGAGANVLTF.

The rearrangement links TRBV7-9 to TRBJ1-1; D is unclear. The V and J ends lost 1 base and 2 bases respectively, with 5 bases between them. This CDR3 has 13 amino acids. Germline CDR1 reads SEHNR; CDR2 reads FQNEAQ (reference sequence). The CDR3, as DNA: TGTGCCAGCAGCTTAGATTCTAACACTGAAGCTTTCTTT. It translates to CASSLDSNTEAFF.

The V and J genes are TRBV2 and TRBJ1-5; perhaps TRBD1 as D (5 bases). V lost 8 bases and J 0 bases, leaving 17 bases between the germline ends. CDR3 length equals 16 residues. Germline values: CDR1 SNHLY, CDR2 FYNNEI. CDR3 nucleotides: TGTGCCAGCGGGGGGGAGATCTCCTATAGCAATCAGCCCCAGCATTTT. Translation gives CASGGEISYSNQPQHF.

The chain joins TRBV6-1 to TRBJ1-4; perhaps TRBD1 as D (5 bases). V lost 1 base and J lost 8, with 17 bases in between. This CDR3 has 16 residues. Germline-derived CDR1 and CDR2 are MNHNS and SASEGT. For the CDR3, the DNA is TGTGCCAGCAGTGAAGTTCAGGGAATGGGAAAGGAAAAACTGTTTTTT. Its protein is CASSEVQGMGKEKLFF.